This TCR beta chain emerged from a study of patients and donors after allogeneic stem cell transplantation. TCRdb recomputed calls from the RT-PCR reads with MiXCR, one row per CDR3 protein. The sample includes roughly 200,000 distinct CDR3 sequences, roughly 38% of them seen just once. The CDR3 spans 17 residues. The germline CDR1 and CDR2 sequences are SGHVS and FQNEAQ. Deletions cut 5 bases from V and 2 bases from J, with 21 bases between. The sequenced sample consisted of blood, either unsorted or a sorted T cell fraction (not recorded which). The chain carries TRBV7-8 and TRBJ1-1; D is uncertain. The TCR originated in a human donor who was either an allogeneic HSCT recipient or a stem cell or donor lymphocyte infusion donor (not recorded which). It is not recorded whose cells these are; they may come from a transplant donor. This chain's CDR3 is CASSTPLSRLSNTEAFF. The CDR3 nucleotides read TGTGCCAGCAGCACCCCACTCAGCCGGTTAAGTAACACTGAAGCTTTCTTT.